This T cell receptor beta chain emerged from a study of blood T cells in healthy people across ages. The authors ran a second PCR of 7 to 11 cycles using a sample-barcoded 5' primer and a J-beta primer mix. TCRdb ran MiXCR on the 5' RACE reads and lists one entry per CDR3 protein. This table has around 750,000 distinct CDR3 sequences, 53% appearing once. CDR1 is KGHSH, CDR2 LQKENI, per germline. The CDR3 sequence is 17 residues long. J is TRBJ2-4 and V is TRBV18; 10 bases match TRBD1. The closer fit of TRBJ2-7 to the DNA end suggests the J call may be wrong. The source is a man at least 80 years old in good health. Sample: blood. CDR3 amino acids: CASSPPLGQGTSYEQYF. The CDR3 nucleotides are TGTGCCAGCTCACCCCCACTGGGACAGGGGACTTCCTACGAGCAGTACTTC.